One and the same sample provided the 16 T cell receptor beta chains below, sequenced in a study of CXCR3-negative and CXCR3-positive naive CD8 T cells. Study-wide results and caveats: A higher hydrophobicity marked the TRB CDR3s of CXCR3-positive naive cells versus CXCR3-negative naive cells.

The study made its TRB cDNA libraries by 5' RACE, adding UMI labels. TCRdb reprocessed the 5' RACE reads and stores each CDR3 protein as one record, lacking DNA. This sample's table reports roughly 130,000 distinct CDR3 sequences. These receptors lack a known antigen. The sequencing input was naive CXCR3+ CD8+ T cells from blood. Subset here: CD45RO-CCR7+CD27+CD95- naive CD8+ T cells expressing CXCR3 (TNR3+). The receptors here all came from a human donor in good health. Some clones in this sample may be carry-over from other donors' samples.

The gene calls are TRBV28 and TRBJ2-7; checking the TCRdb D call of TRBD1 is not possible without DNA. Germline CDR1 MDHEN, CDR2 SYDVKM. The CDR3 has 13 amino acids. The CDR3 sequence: CASSFRPGLEQYF.

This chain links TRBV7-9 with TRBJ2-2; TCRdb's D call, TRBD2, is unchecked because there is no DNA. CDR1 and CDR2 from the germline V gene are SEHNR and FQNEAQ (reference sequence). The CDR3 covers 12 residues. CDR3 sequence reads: CASSPLPGELFF.

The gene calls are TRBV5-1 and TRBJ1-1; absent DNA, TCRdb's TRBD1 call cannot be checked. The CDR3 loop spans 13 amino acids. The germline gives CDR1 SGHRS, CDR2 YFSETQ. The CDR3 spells CASSLAWGTEAFF.

CDR3 amino acids: CASSQGSGLGETQYF. The chain has TRBV4-1 and TRBJ2-5; the TCRdb call, TRBD2, lacks DNA for checking. Germline V gene sequence: CDR1 MGHRA, CDR2 YSYEKL. CDR3 length equals 15 residues.

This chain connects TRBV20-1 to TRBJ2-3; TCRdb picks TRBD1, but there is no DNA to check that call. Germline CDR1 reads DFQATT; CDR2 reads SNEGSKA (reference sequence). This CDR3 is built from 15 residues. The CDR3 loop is CSARDDGGLEDTQYF.

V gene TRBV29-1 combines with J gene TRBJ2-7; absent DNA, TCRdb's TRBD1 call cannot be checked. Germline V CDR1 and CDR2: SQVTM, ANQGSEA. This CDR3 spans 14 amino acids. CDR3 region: CSVARTEPIYEQYF.

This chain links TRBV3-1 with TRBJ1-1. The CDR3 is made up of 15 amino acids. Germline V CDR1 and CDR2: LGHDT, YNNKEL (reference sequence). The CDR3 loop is CASSPQFSADTEAFF.

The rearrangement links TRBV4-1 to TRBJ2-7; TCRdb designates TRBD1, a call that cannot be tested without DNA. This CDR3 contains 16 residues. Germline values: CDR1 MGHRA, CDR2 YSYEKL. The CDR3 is CASSQDYGTGAYEQYF.

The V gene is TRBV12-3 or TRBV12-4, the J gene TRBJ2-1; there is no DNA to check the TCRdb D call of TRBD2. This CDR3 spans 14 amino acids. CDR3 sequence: CASSLSSGYGEQFF.

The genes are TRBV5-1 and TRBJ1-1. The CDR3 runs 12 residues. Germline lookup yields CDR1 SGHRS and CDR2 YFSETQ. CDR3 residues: CASYTMGTEAFF.

Here the CDR3 reads CASSKRWIGGFYNSPLHF. The V and J genes are TRBV21-1 and TRBJ1-6; TCRdb's D call, TRBD1, is unchecked because there is no DNA. TRBV21-1 is marked as a pseudogene. This CDR3 has 18 residues.

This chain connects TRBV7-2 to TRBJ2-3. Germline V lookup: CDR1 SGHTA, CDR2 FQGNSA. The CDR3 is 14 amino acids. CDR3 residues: CASSLLGVTDTQYF.

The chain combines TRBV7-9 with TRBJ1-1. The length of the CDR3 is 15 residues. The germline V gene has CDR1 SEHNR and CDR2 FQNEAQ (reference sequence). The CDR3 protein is CASSSPLGLMGEAFF.

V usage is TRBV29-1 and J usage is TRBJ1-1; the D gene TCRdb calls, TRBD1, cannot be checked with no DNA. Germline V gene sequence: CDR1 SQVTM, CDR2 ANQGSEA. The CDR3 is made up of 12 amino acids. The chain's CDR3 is CSVEPSGPEAFF.

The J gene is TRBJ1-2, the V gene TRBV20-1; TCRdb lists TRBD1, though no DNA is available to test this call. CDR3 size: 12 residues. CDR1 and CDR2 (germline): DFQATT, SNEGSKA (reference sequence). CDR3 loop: CSARGPGDGYTF.

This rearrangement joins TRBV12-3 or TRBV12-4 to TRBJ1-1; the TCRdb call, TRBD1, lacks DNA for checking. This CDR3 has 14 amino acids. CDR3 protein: CASSQGTGFGEAFF.